This is a list of T cell receptor beta chains from one sample in a study of human T cells and chemical hapten exposure. TCRdb redid the calling of the RACE reads with MiXCR, one entry per CDR3 protein. Counted here are about 42,000 distinct CDR3 sequences, more than 8.5% occurring once; the ten biggest clones make up 15%. This sample comprised whole blood, obtained in connection with sensitization to the hapten diphenylcyclopropenone (DPC). These receptors came from a woman aged 40 to 49 with alopecia areata. Some clones in this sample may be carry-over from other donors' samples. The CDR3 runs from the conserved cysteine through the conserved F or W. Fields, in order: CDR3 DNA, CDR3 protein, D gene, clone size, J gene, V gene. A D gene is named only where the DNA matches it firmly. Clone size is not always given. Where it is, it says once, few, many or a class for expanded clones.

cdr3_nt: TGCGCCAGCAGCCAAGATCTCCAGGGGGCGAGACAGCCCCAGCATTTT
cdr3_aa: CASSQDLQGARQPQHF
d_call: TRBD1
clone_size: many
j_call: TRBJ1-5
v_call: TRBV4-1

cdr3_nt: TGTGCCATCAGTGAGGGGGGAGATACGCAGTATTTT
cdr3_aa: CAISEGGDTQYF
d_call: -
clone_size: many
j_call: TRBJ2-3
v_call: TRBV10-3

cdr3_nt: TGTGCCAGCAGTTCAATTATGGGCCCAGGCGGCCTGAACACTGAAGCTTTCTTT
cdr3_aa: CASSSIMGPGGLNTEAFF
d_call: -
clone_size: -
j_call: TRBJ1-1
v_call: TRBV12-3/TRBV12-4

cdr3_nt: TGCAGCTTCTCGGCTCAAAATGAAAAACTGTTTTTT
cdr3_aa: CSFSAQNEKLFF
d_call: -
clone_size: -
j_call: TRBJ1-4
v_call: TRBV29-1

cdr3_nt: TGTGCCAGCAGTTTACGATTAGGACAGGGAGGGACGCAGTATTTT
cdr3_aa: CASSLRLGQGGTQYF
d_call: -
clone_size: many
j_call: TRBJ2-3
v_call: TRBV27

cdr3_nt: TGCGCCAGCAGCCAAGAAACAGGATACTACGAGCAGTACTTC
cdr3_aa: CASSQETGYYEQYF
d_call: -
clone_size: many
j_call: TRBJ2-7
v_call: TRBV4-3

cdr3_nt: TGTGCCAGCAGTCTCAACAATCAGCCCCAGCATTTT
cdr3_aa: CASSLNNQPQHF
d_call: -
clone_size: -
j_call: TRBJ1-5
v_call: TRBV2

cdr3_nt: TGCGCCAGCAGCACCGGGACCGCCGGCTACGAGCAGTACTTC
cdr3_aa: CASSTGTAGYEQYF
d_call: -
clone_size: few
j_call: TRBJ2-7
v_call: TRBV5-1

cdr3_nt: TGTGCCAGCAGCAGGGACGAACTGGGGGGGCCAACGCAGTATTTT
cdr3_aa: CASSRDELGGPTQYF
d_call: -
clone_size: many
j_call: TRBJ2-3
v_call: TRBV6-2/TRBV6-3

cdr3_nt: TGTGCCAGCGGGACTAGCGGGGGCCTCACCGGGGAGCTGTTTTTT
cdr3_aa: CASGTSGGLTGELFF
d_call: TRBD2
clone_size: many
j_call: TRBJ2-2
v_call: TRBV7-7

cdr3_nt: TGTGCCAGCAGCCCTAACATTGGCGAGCAGTACTTC
cdr3_aa: CASSPNIGEQYF
d_call: -
clone_size: few
j_call: TRBJ2-7
v_call: TRBV28

cdr3_nt: TGTGCCAGCAGCCGAAGGACTAGCGGGGGGCATGAGCAGTTCTTC
cdr3_aa: CASSRRTSGGHEQFF
d_call: TRBD2
clone_size: -
j_call: TRBJ2-1
v_call: TRBV3-1

cdr3_nt: TGTGCCAGCAGTGAACCTGGTCCTAACTATGGCTACACCTTC
cdr3_aa: CASSEPGPNYGYTF
d_call: -
clone_size: few
j_call: TRBJ1-2
v_call: TRBV2

cdr3_nt: TGCAGCGTTGTGAGTATAGGGGGTAATGAAGCTTTCTTT
cdr3_aa: CSVVSIGGNEAFF
d_call: -
clone_size: many
j_call: TRBJ1-1
v_call: TRBV29-1

cdr3_nt: TGTGCCAGCAGCCCAAGGGACTGGCGGGAGACCCAGTACTTC
cdr3_aa: CASSPRDWRETQYF
d_call: -
clone_size: many
j_call: TRBJ2-5
v_call: TRBV3-1

cdr3_nt: TGTGCCAGCAGCTTAGCGCGGCAGTCGAGTGAAAAACTGTTTTTT
cdr3_aa: CASSLARQSSEKLFF
d_call: -
clone_size: many
j_call: TRBJ1-4
v_call: TRBV7-9

cdr3_nt: TGTGCCAGCAGGTCACAGACAATTAATTCACCCCTCCACTTT
cdr3_aa: CASRSQTINSPLHF
d_call: -
clone_size: many
j_call: TRBJ1-6
v_call: TRBV6-6

cdr3_nt: TGCAGTGCTAGAGAAGGAAGGACTATAACAGATACGCAGTATTTT
cdr3_aa: CSAREGRTITDTQYF
d_call: -
clone_size: many
j_call: TRBJ2-3
v_call: TRBV20-1

cdr3_nt: TGTGCCAGTAGTATTTTCTCTGACAATGAGCAGTTCTTC
cdr3_aa: CASSIFSDNEQFF
d_call: -
clone_size: many
j_call: TRBJ2-1
v_call: TRBV19

cdr3_nt: TGTGCCAGCAGTGATGCCGCAGACCTAATCTCTGGAAACACCATATATTTT
cdr3_aa: CASSDAADLISGNTIYF
d_call: -
clone_size: many
j_call: TRBJ1-3
v_call: TRBV2

cdr3_nt: TGTGCCATCAGTGAGGAGGGGTACAATGAGCAGTTCTTC
cdr3_aa: CAISEEGYNEQFF
d_call: -
clone_size: many
j_call: TRBJ2-1
v_call: TRBV10-3

cdr3_nt: TGTGCCATCAGGGAGGGATGGAAACTGTTTTTT
cdr3_aa: CAIREGWKLFF
d_call: -
clone_size: many
j_call: TRBJ1-4
v_call: TRBV10-3

cdr3_nt: TGCGCCAGCAGCCTAAGCGGACAGTATAATTCACCCCTCCACTTT
cdr3_aa: CASSLSGQYNSPLHF
d_call: -
clone_size: few
j_call: TRBJ1-6
v_call: TRBV4-1

cdr3_nt: TGTGCCAGCAGTGATCGTACGCAGTATTTT
cdr3_aa: CASSDRTQYF
d_call: -
clone_size: -
j_call: TRBJ2-3
v_call: TRBV2

cdr3_nt: TGCAGTGCTACCCTTACGACAGGGCGAATTAGTGGTACTGAAGCTTTCTTT
cdr3_aa: CSATLTTGRISGTEAFF
d_call: TRBD1
clone_size: many
j_call: TRBJ1-1
v_call: TRBV20-1

cdr3_nt: TGTGCCCAACCAATCGACATCCACGAGCAGTACTTC
cdr3_aa: CAQPIDIHEQYF
d_call: -
clone_size: -
j_call: TRBJ2-7
v_call: TRBV21-1

cdr3_nt: TGTGCCAGCAGTTATGGGCCGAACACTGAAGCTTTCTTT
cdr3_aa: CASSYGPNTEAFF
d_call: -
clone_size: many
j_call: TRBJ1-1
v_call: TRBV6-2/TRBV6-3

cdr3_nt: TGTGCCAGCAGTGAATCAGGGGTGGTAGATACGCAGTATTTT
cdr3_aa: CASSESGVVDTQYF
d_call: -
clone_size: few
j_call: TRBJ2-3
v_call: TRBV6-1

cdr3_nt: TGTGCCAGCAGTTTTCGACAGCCGGACACAGATACGCAGTATTTT
cdr3_aa: CASSFRQPDTDTQYF
d_call: -
clone_size: many
j_call: TRBJ2-3
v_call: TRBV6-1

cdr3_nt: TGTGCCAGCAGTGCCGCGGACAGGGGCTACGAGCAGTACTTC
cdr3_aa: CASSAADRGYEQYF
d_call: TRBD1
clone_size: few
j_call: TRBJ2-7
v_call: TRBV25-1

cdr3_nt: TGTGCCAGCAGTCCCCAGGTAACCTACGAGCAGTACTTC
cdr3_aa: CASSPQVTYEQYF
d_call: -
clone_size: few
j_call: TRBJ2-7
v_call: TRBV27

cdr3_nt: TGTGCCAGCAGCTTAGGAGCACAGGGGGCCGATAAGAACTATGGCTACACCTTC
cdr3_aa: CASSLGAQGADKNYGYTF
d_call: TRBD1
clone_size: many
j_call: TRBJ1-2
v_call: TRBV7-9

cdr3_nt: TGTGCCAGCAGCTTTGGGGGAAACTATGGCTACACCTTC
cdr3_aa: CASSFGGNYGYTF
d_call: -
clone_size: -
j_call: TRBJ1-2
v_call: TRBV11-2

cdr3_nt: TGTGTGGGAGCGGGGGGCCTGGAGACCCAGTACTTC
cdr3_aa: CVGAGGLETQYF
d_call: TRBD2
clone_size: many
j_call: TRBJ2-5
v_call: TRBV30

cdr3_nt: TGCGCCAGCAGCTTGGTAGGGGACTATGGCTACACCTTC
cdr3_aa: CASSLVGDYGYTF
d_call: -
clone_size: many
j_call: TRBJ1-2
v_call: TRBV5-1

cdr3_nt: TGTGCCAGCAGAGAGACTAGAAATACGCAGTATTTT
cdr3_aa: CASRETRNTQYF
d_call: -
clone_size: few
j_call: TRBJ2-3
v_call: TRBV2

cdr3_nt: TGTGCCAGCTCACCCTCGCCCGAGAACTATGGCTACACCTTC
cdr3_aa: CASSPSPENYGYTF
d_call: -
clone_size: few
j_call: TRBJ1-2
v_call: TRBV18

cdr3_nt: TGTGCCAGCAGCGGTACAAGAGATACGCAGTATTTT
cdr3_aa: CASSGTRDTQYF
d_call: -
clone_size: many
j_call: TRBJ2-3
v_call: TRBV7-3

cdr3_nt: TGCGGATTGTGGAGCTCCTACAATGAGCAGTTCTTC
cdr3_aa: CGLWSSYNEQFF
d_call: -
clone_size: few
j_call: TRBJ2-1
v_call: TRBV20-1

cdr3_nt: TGTGCCAGCAGCTTAAGCGGGGGGGCCACAGATACGCAGTATTTT
cdr3_aa: CASSLSGGATDTQYF
d_call: TRBD2
clone_size: many
j_call: TRBJ2-3
v_call: TRBV7-6

cdr3_nt: TGTGCCAGCAGTCCTCAGACGGATTACGAGCAGTACTTC
cdr3_aa: CASSPQTDYEQYF
d_call: -
clone_size: many
j_call: TRBJ2-7
v_call: TRBV27

cdr3_nt: TGTGCCAGTAAGACAGGGGGTAGATTCGGAGAGACCCAGTACTTC
cdr3_aa: CASKTGGRFGETQYF
d_call: TRBD1
clone_size: many
j_call: TRBJ2-5
v_call: TRBV28

cdr3_nt: TGCGCCAGCAGCCCGGGACTAGCGGGGGGAGATACGCAGTATTTT
cdr3_aa: CASSPGLAGGDTQYF
d_call: TRBD2
clone_size: few
j_call: TRBJ2-3
v_call: TRBV5-1

cdr3_nt: TGTGCCAGCGGCTTTTTTCCCGCAACTAATGAAAAACTGTTTTTT
cdr3_aa: CASGFFPATNEKLFF
d_call: -
clone_size: -
j_call: TRBJ1-4
v_call: TRBV5-5

cdr3_nt: TGCAGCGTTGAACTGGGGGCGTTGAGGACTGAAGCTTTCTTT
cdr3_aa: CSVELGALRTEAFF
d_call: -
clone_size: once
j_call: TRBJ1-1
v_call: TRBV29-1

cdr3_nt: TGTGCCTGGAGTGCTTTAAGCAATCAGCCCCAGCATTTT
cdr3_aa: CAWSALSNQPQHF
d_call: -
clone_size: many
j_call: TRBJ1-5
v_call: TRBV30

cdr3_nt: TGTGCCAGCAGACCCCACGACGGCCGTAACTATGGCTACACCTTC
cdr3_aa: CASRPHDGRNYGYTF
d_call: -
clone_size: many
j_call: TRBJ1-2
v_call: TRBV6-5

cdr3_nt: TGCAGTGCTAGAGAAAGGGGGTATAGCAATCAGCCCCAGCATTTT
cdr3_aa: CSARERGYSNQPQHF
d_call: -
clone_size: many
j_call: TRBJ1-5
v_call: TRBV20-1

cdr3_nt: TGTGCCAGCACCCGGGGGGGGGATCAGCCCCAGCATTTT
cdr3_aa: CASTRGGDQPQHF
d_call: -
clone_size: many
j_call: TRBJ1-5
v_call: TRBV6-5

cdr3_nt: TGCGCCAGCAGCTTCAAACTAGCGGGGGATCACAATGAGCAGTTCTTC
cdr3_aa: CASSFKLAGDHNEQFF
d_call: TRBD2
clone_size: few
j_call: TRBJ2-1
v_call: TRBV5-1

cdr3_nt: TGCAGTGCTCTCGGACAGGGAGACTACGAGCAGTACTTC
cdr3_aa: CSALGQGDYEQYF
d_call: TRBD1
clone_size: many
j_call: TRBJ2-7
v_call: TRBV20-1

cdr3_nt: TGTGCCAGCAGCTTAGCTCCAAACACTCCGGGACGACTATTCACAGATACGCAGTATTTT
cdr3_aa: CASSLAPNTPGRLFTDTQYF
d_call: -
clone_size: many
j_call: TRBJ2-3
v_call: TRBV7-8

cdr3_nt: TGTGCCAGCAGCTGGGCCGATCAGCCCCAGCATTTT
cdr3_aa: CASSWADQPQHF
d_call: -
clone_size: many
j_call: TRBJ1-5
v_call: TRBV7-9

cdr3_nt: TGCAGTGCTAGAGGGGACTGGCGGGGGACACAAGAGACCCAGTACTTC
cdr3_aa: CSARGDWRGTQETQYF
d_call: -
clone_size: many
j_call: TRBJ2-5
v_call: TRBV20-1